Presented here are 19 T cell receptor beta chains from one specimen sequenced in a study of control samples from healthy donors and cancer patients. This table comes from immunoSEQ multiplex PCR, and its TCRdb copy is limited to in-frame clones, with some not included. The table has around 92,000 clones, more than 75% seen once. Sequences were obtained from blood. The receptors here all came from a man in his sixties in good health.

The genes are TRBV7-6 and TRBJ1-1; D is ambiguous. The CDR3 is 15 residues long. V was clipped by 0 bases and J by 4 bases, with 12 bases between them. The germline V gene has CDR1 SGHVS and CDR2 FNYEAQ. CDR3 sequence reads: CASSLAYGLSTEAFF. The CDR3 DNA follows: TGTGCCAGCAGCTTAGCTTATGGGCTCAGCACTGAAGCTTTCTTT.

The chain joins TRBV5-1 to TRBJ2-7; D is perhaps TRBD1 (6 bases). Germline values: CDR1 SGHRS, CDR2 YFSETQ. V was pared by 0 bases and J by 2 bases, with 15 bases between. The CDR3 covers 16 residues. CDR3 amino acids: CASSLATGLGTYEQYF. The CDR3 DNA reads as TGCGCCAGCAGCTTGGCTACAGGGCTGGGCACCTACGAGCAGTACTTC.

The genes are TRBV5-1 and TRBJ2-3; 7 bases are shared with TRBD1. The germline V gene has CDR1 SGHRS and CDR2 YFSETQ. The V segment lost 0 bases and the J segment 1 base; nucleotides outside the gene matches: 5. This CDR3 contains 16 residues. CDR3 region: CASSLDDRAGTDTQYF. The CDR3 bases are TGCGCCAGCAGCTTGGACGACAGGGCTGGCACAGATACGCAGTATTTT.

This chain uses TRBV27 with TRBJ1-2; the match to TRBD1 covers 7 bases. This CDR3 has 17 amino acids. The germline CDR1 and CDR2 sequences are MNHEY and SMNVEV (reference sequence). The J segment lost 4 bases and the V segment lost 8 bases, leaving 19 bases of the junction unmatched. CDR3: CASATLPKGGAGYGYTF. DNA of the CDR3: TGTGCCAGCGCGACCCTCCCTAAAGGGGGCGCGGGCTATGGCTACACCTTC.

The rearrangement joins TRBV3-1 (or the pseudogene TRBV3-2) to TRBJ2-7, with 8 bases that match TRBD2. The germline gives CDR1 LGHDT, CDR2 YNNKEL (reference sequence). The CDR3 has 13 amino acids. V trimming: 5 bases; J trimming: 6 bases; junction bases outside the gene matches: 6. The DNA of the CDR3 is TGTGCCAGCAGCACGGGGGGGGCGGCCGAGCAGTACTTC. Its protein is CASSTGGAAEQYF.

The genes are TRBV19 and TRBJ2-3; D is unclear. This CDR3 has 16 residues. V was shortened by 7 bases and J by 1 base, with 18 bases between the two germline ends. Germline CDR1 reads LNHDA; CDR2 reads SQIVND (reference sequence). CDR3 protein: CASTENGPAGTDTQYF. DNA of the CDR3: TGTGCCAGTACCGAAAACGGACCGGCTGGCACAGATACGCAGTATTTT.

The CDR3 is CASSLTEGDEQFF. The DNA for the CDR3 is TGTGCCAGCTCCCTAACCGAGGGAGATGAGCAGTTCTTC. This chain uses TRBV18 with TRBJ2-1; D might be TRBD2 (5 bases). The CDR3 is 13 residues long. Trimming stripped 6 bases from V and 8 bases from J, with 14 bases between. Germline assignment: CDR1 KGHSH and CDR2 LQKENI.

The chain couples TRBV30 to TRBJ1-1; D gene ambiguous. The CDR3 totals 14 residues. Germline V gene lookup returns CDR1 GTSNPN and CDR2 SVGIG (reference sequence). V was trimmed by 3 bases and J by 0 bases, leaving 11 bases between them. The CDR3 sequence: CAWRRAPLNTEAFF. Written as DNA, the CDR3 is TGTGCCTGGAGGAGGGCGCCTTTGAACACTGAAGCTTTCTTT.

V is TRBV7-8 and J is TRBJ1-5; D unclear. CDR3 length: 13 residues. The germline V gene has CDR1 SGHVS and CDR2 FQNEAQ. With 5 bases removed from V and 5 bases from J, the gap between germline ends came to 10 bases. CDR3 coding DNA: TGTGCCAGCAGCCGCACACTGTATCAGCCCCAGCATTTT. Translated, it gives CASSRTLYQPQHF.

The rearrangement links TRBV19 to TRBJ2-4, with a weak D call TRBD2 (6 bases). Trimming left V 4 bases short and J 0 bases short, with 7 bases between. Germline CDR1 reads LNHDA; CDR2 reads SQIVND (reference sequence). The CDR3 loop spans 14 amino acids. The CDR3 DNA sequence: TGTGCCAGTAGTAGGGGACTAGCCAAAAACATTCAGTACTTC. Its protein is CASSRGLAKNIQYF.

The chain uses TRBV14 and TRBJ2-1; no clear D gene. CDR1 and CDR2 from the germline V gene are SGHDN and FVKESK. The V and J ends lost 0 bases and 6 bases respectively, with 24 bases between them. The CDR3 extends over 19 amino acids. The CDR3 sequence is CASSQESPGVSLSGNEQFF. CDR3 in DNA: TGTGCCAGCAGCCAAGAGAGCCCCGGAGTGAGTTTGTCGGGCAATGAGCAGTTCTTC.

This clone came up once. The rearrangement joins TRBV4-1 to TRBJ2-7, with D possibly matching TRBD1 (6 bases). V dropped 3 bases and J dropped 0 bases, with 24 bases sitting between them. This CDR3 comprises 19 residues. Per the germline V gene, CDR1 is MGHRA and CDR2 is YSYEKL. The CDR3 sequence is CASSQSPTVDRRSSYEQYF. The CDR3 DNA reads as TGCGCCAGCAGCCAGAGCCCCACAGTCGACAGGCGTAGCTCCTACGAGCAGTACTTC.

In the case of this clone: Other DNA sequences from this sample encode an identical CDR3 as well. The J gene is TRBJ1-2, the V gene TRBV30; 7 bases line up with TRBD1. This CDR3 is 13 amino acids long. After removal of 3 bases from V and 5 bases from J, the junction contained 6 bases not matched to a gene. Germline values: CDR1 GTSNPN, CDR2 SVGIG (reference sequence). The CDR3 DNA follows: TGTGCCTGGAGCAGGGACAGACCTTATGGCTACACCTTC. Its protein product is CAWSRDRPYGYTF. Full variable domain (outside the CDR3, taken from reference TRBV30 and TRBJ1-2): SQTIHQWPATLVQPVGSPLSLECTVEGTSNPNLYWYRQAAGRGLQLLFYSVGIGQISSEVPQNLSASRPQDRQFILSSKKLLLSDSGFYLCAWSRDRPYGYTFGSGTRLTVV.

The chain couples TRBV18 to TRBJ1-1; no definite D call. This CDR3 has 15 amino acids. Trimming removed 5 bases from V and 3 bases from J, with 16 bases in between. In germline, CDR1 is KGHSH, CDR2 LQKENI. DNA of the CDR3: TGTGCCAGCTCATCGGGAAGGGTTGGGGACACTGAAGCTTTCTTT. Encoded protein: CASSSGRVGDTEAFF.

In nucleotides, the CDR3 is TGTGCCAGCAGCCAAGATATGCGGGACACCGGGGAGCTGTTTTTT. Translating gives CASSQDMRDTGELFF. The chain couples TRBV14 to TRBJ2-2, with D perhaps matching TRBD2 (5 bases). CDR1 SGHDN and CDR2 FVKESK come from the germline V gene. V was shortened by 0 bases and J by 3 bases, with 8 bases between the two germline ends. The CDR3 covers 15 residues.

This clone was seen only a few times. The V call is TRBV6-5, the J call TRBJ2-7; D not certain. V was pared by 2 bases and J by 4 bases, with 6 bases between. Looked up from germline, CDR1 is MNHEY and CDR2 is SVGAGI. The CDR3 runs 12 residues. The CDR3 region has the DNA TGTGCCAGCAGTTACGATCGGTACGAGCAGTACTTC. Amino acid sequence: CASSYDRYEQYF.

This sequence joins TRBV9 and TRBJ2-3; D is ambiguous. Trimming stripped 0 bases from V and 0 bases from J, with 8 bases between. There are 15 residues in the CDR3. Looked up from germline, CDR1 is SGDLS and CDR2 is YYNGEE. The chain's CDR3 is CASSVGSTSTDTQYF. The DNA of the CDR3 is TGTGCCAGCAGCGTAGGAAGTACTAGCACAGATACGCAGTATTTT.

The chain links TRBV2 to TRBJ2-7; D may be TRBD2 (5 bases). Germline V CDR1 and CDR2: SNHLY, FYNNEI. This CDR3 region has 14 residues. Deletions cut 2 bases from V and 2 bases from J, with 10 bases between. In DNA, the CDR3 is TGTGCCAGCAGTGAATTGGGAGTTACCTACGAGCAGTACTTC. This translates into CASSELGVTYEQYF.

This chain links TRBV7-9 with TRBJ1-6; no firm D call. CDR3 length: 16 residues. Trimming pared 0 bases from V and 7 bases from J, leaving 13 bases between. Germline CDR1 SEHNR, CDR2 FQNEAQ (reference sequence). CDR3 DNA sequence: TGTGCCAGCAGCTTAGCGACCTTACAAAGGAATTCACCCCTCCACTTT. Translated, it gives CASSLATLQRNSPLHF.